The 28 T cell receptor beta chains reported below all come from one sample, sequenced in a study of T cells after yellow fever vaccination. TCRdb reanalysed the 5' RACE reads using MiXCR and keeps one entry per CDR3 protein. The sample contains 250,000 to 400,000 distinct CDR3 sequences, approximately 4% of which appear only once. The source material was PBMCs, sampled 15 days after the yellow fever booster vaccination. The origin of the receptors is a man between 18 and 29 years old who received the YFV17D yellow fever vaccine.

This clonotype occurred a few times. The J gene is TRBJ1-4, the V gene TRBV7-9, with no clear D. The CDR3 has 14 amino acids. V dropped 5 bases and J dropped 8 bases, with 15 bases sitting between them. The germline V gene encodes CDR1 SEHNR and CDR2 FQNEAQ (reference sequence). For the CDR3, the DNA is TGTGCCAGCAGCCCAACGACTACGCTCGAAAAACTGTTTTTT. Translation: CASSPTTTLEKLFF.

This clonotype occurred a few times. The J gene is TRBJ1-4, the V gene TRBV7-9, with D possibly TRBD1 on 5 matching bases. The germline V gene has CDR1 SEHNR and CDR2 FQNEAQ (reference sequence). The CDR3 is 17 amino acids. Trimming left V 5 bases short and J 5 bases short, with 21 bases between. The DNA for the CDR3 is TGTGCCAGCAGCCCTCCTCAATGGGGGGAGGGGAATGAAAAACTGTTTTTT. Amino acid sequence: CASSPPQWGEGNEKLFF. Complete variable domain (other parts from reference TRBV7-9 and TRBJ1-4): DTGVSQNPRHKITKRGQNVTFRCDPISEHNRLYWYRQTLGQGPEFLTYFQNEAQLEKSRLLSDRFSAERPKGSFSTLEIQRTEQGDSAMYLCASSPPQWGEGNEKLFFGSGTQLSVL.

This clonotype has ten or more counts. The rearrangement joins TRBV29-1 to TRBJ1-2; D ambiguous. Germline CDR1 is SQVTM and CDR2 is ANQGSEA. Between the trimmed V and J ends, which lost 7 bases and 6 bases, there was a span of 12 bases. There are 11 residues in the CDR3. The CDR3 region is CSAWRTDGYTF. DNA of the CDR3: TGCAGCGCTTGGAGGACGGATGGCTACACCTTC.

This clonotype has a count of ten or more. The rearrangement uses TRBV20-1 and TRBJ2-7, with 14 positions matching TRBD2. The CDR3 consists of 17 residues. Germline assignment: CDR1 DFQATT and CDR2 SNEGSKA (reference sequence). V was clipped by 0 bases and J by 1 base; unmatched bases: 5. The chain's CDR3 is CSAREGTSGGLSYEQYF. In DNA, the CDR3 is TGCAGTGCTAGAGAGGGGACTAGCGGGGGACTATCCTACGAGCAGTACTTC.

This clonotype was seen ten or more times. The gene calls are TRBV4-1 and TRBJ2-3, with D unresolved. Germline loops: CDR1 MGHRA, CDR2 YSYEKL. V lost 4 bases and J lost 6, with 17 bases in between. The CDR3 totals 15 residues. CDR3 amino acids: CASSPAGPSRDTQYF. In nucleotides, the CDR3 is TGCGCCAGCAGCCCGGCCGGGCCCTCGCGCGATACGCAGTATTTT.

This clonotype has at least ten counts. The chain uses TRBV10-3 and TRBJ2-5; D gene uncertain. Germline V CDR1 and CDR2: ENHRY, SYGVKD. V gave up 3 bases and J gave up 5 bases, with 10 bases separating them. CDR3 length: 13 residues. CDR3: CAISEEVRETQYF. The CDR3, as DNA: TGTGCCATCAGTGAAGAAGTGCGGGAGACCCAGTACTTC.

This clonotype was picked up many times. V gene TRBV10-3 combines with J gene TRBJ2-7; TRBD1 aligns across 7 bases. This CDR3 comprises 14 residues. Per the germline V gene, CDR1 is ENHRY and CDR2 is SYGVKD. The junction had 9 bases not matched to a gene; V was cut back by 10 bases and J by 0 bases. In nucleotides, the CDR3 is TGTGCCACCGGGACAGTCCTCAGCTCCTACGAGCAGTACTTC. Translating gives CATGTVLSSYEQYF.

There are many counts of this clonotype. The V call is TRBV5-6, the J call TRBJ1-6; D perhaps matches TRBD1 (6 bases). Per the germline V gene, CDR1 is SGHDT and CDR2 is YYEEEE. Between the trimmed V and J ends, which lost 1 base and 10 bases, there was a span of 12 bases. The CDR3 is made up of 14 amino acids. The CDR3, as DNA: TGTGCCAGCAGCTTGCCGGCAGGGGACTCACCCCTCCACTTT. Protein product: CASSLPAGDSPLHF.

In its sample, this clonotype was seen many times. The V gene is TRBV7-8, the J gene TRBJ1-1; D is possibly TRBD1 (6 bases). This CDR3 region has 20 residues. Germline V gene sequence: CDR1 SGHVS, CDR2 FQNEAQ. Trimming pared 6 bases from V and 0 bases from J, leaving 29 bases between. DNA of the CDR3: TGTGCCAGCAGTTCGGCCCTAGCATTCGAGGCGGGGGGGCTGAACACTGAAGCTTTCTTT. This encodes CASSSALAFEAGGLNTEAFF.

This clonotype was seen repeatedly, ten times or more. For the CDR3, the DNA is TGTGCCAGCAGTTACTCGATGGTCAGGATAGCCAAAAACATTCAGTACTTC. Encoded protein: CASSYSMVRIAKNIQYF. The V and J genes are TRBV6-2 or TRBV6-3 and TRBJ2-4; D is undetermined. Trimming removed 0 bases at V and 0 bases at J, with 12 bases between. The CDR3 length is 17 residues. Germline V gene data show CDR1 as MNHEY and CDR2 as SVGEGT.

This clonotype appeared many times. The CDR3 region has the DNA TGTGCCAGCTTACAGGGTCTGAACACTGAAGCTTTCTTT. Its protein product is CASLQGLNTEAFF. V and J are TRBV18 and TRBJ1-1; TRBD1 is a possible D gene (6 bases). The V gene's germline CDR1 is KGHSH and CDR2 LQKENI. The CDR3 is 13 residues long. Trimming took 7 bases from V and 0 from J, leaving 9 bases between them.

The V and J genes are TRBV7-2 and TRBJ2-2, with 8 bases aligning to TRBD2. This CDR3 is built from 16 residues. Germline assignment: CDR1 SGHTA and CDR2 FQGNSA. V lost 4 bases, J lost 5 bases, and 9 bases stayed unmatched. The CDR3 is CASSSRGLETTGELFF. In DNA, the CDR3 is TGTGCCAGCAGCTCCAGGGGACTAGAGACTACCGGGGAGCTGTTTTTT. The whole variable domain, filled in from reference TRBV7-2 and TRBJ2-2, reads GAGVSQSPSNKVTEKGKDVELRCDPISGHTALYWYRQSLGQGLEFLIYFQGNSAPDKSGLPSDRFSAERTGGSVSTLTIQRTQQEDSAVYLCASSSRGLETTGELFFGEGSRLTVL.

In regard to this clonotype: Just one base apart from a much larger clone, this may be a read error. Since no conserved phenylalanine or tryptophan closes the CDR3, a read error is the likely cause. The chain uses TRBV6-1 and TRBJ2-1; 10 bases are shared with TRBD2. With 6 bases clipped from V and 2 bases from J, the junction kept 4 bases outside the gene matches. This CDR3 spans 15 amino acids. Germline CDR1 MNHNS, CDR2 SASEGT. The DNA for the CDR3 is TGTGCCAGCAGAGATAGCGGGGGGACCTACAATGAGCAGTTCTTG. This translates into CASRDSGGTYNEQFL.

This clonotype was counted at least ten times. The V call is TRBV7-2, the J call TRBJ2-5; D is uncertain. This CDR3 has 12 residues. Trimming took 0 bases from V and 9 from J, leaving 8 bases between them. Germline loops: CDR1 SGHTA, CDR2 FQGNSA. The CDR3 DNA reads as TGTGCCAGCAGCTTAGCGGGCTCGGCCCAGTACTTC. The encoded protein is CASSLAGSAQYF.

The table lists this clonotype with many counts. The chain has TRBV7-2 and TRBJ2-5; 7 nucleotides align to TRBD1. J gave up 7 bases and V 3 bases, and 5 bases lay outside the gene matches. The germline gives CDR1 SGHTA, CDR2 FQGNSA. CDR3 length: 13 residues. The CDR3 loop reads CASSFQGDGTQYF. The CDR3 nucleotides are TGTGCCAGCAGCTTCCAGGGGGATGGGACCCAGTACTTC. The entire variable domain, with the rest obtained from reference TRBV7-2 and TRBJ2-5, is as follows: GAGVSQSPSNKVTEKGKDVELRCDPISGHTALYWYRQSLGQGLEFLIYFQGNSAPDKSGLPSDRFSAERTGGSVSTLTIQRTQQEDSAVYLCASSFQGDGTQYFGPGTRLLVL.

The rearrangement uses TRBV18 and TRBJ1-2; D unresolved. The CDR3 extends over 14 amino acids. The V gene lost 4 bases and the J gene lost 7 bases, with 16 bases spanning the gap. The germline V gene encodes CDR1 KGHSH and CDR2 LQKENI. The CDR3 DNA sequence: TGTGCCAGCTCACGGGATAGTCTCGTGGTTGGCTACACCTTC. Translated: CASSRDSLVVGYTF.

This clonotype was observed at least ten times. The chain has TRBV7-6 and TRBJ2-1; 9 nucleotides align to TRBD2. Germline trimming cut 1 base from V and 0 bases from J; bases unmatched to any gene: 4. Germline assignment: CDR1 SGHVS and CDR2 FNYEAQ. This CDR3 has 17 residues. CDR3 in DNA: TGTGCCAGCAGCTTAGGCGGTAGCGGGGGCTCCTACAATGAGCAGTTCTTC. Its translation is CASSLGGSGGSYNEQFF. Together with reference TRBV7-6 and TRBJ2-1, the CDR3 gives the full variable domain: GAGVSQSPRYKVTKRGQDVALRCDPISGHVSLYWYRQALGQGPEFLTYFNYEAQQDKSGLPNDRFSAERPEGSISTLTIQRTEQRDSAMYRCASSLGGSGGSYNEQFFGPGTRLTVL.

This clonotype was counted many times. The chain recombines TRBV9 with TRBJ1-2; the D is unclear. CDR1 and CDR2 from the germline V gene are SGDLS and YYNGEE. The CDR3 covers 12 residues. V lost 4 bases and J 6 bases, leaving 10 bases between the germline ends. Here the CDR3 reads CASSSQVHGYTF. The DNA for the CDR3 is TGTGCCAGCAGCAGCCAGGTCCATGGCTACACCTTC.

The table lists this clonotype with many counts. The CDR3 DNA follows: TGCGCCAGCAGCCAAGGCCTCTCAAATCAGCCCCAGCATTTT. This sequence encodes CASSQGLSNQPQHF. The rearrangement joins TRBV4-3 to TRBJ1-5; D ambiguous. The CDR3 is 14 residues long. From germline, CDR1 is LGHNA and CDR2 YSLEER. With 1 base removed from V and 4 bases from J, the gap between germline ends came to 8 bases.

The CDR3 reads CASSSGLAFEQFF. DNA for the CDR3: TGTGCCAGTAGTTCCGGTCTAGCTTTTGAGCAGTTCTTC. The chain recombines TRBV19 with TRBJ2-1; a possible D gene is TRBD2 (5 bases). The V end lost 5 bases, the J end lost 9 bases, and 14 bases lay between the germline ends. Per germline, CDR1 LNHDA and CDR2 SQIVND (reference sequence). The CDR3 is made up of 13 amino acids.

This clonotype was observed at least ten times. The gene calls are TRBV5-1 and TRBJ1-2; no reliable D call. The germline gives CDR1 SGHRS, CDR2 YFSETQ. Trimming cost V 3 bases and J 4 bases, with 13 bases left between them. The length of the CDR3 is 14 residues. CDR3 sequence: CASSSDRLAYGYTF. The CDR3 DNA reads TGCGCCAGCAGCTCAGACCGGCTCGCCTATGGCTACACCTTC.

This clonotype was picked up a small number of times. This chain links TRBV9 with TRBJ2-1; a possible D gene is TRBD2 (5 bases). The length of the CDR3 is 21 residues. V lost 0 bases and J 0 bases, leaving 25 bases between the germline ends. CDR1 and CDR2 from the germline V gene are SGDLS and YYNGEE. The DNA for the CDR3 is TGTGCCAGCAGCGTAGGAGGCGGGTTTGAGGAAGGAAGAAGCTCCTACAATGAGCAGTTCTTC. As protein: CASSVGGGFEEGRSSYNEQFF.

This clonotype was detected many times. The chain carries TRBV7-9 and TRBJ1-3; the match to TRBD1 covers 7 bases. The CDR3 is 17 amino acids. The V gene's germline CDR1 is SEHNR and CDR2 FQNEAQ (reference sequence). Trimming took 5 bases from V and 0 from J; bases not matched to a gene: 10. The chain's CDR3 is CASSPGGHFFSGNTIYF. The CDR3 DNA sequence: TGTGCCAGCAGCCCAGGGGGACACTTCTTCTCTGGAAACACCATATATTTT. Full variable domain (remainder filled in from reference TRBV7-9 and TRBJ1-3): DTGVSQNPRHKITKRGQNVTFRCDPISEHNRLYWYRQTLGQGPEFLTYFQNEAQLEKSRLLSDRFSAERPKGSFSTLEIQRTEQGDSAMYLCASSPGGHFFSGNTIYFGEGSWLTVV.

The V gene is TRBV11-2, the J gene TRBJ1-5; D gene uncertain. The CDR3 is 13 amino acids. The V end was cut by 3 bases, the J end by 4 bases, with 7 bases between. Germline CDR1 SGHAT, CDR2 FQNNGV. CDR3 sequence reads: CASSFSQNQPQHF. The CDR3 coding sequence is TGTGCCAGCAGCTTTTCACAAAATCAGCCCCAGCATTTT. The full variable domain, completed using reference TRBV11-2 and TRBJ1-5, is EAGVAQSPRYKIIEKRQSVAFWCNPISGHATLYWYQQILGQGPKLLIQFQNNGVVDDSQLPKDRFSAERLKGVDSTLKIQPAKLEDSAVYLCASSFSQNQPQHFGDGTRLSIL.

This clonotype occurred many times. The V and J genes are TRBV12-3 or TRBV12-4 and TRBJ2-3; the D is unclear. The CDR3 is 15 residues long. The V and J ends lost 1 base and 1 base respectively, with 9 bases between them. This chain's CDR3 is CASSLVSWGTDTQYF. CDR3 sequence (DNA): TGTGCCAGCAGTTTAGTTAGCTGGGGCACAGATACGCAGTATTTT.

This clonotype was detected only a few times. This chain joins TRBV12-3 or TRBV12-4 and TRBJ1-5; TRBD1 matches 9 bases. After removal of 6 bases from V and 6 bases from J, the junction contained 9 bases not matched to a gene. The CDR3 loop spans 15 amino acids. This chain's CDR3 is CASRFLGQGSQPQHF. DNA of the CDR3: TGTGCCAGCAGATTTCTAGGACAGGGGAGTCAGCCCCAGCATTTT.

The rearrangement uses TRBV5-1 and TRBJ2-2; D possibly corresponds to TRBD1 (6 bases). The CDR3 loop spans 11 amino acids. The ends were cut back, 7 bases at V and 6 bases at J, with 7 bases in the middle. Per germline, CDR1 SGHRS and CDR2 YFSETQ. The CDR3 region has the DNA TGCGCCAGCGCAGGGGCCGGGGAGCTGTTTTTT. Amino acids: CASAGAGELFF.

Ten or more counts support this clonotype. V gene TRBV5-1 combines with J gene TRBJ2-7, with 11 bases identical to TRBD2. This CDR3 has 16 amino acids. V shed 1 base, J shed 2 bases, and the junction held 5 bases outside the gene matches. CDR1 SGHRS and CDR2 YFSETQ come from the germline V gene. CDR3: CASSLSLAGGAYEQYF. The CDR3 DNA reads TGCGCCAGCAGCTTGAGTCTAGCGGGGGGAGCCTACGAGCAGTACTTC.